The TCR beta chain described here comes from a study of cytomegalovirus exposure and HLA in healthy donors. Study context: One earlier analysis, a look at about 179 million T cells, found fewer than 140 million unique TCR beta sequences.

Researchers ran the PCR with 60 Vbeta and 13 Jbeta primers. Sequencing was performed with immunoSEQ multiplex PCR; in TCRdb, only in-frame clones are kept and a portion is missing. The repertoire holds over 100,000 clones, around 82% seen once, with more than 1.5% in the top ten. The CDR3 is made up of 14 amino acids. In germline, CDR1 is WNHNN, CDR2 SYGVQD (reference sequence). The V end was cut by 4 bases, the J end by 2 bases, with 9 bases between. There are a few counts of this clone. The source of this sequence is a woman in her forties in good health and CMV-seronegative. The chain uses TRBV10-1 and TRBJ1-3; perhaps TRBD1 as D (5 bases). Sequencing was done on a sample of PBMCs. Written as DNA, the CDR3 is TGCGCCAGCAGTGCGGGACTAGCTGGAAACACCATATATTTT. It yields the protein CASSAGLAGNTIYF.